Presented here are 20 T cell receptor gamma chains from one specimen sequenced in a study of intestinal T cells in coeliac disease (dated by TCRdb to the early 2020s). Genomic DNA was extracted with the QIAamp DNA FFPE tissue kit from ten 5-um FFPE scrolls per case. The method behind the library was multiplex PCR. The instrument given in TCRdb is Ion Torrent PGM. The LymphoTrack kit, which has primers carrying Illumina adapters, was used to amplify TRG repertoires from 200 ng of biopsy DNA. Clone calls in TCRdb were regenerated from the public reads with CATT, after which identical DNA sequences shared one row. The sample table shows 300 to 450 gamma-chain clones, and 60% are seen once. The top ten clonotypes cover roughly 30% of the sample. Input material: a duodenal biopsy. These receptors all stem from a human donor with celiac disease.

The rearrangement uses TRGV4 and TRGJ1 or TRGJ2. Per the germline V gene, CDR1 is EGSTGY and CDR2 is YDSYTSSV. V lost 5 bases and J lost 6; bases outside the gene matches: 7. The length of the CDR3 is 12 residues. CDR3 residues: CATWGLVYKKLF. The CDR3 DNA reads TGTGCCACCTGGGGATTGGTTTATAAGAAACTCTTT.

This clone has more than one count but fewer than ten. V gene TRGV10 combines with J gene TRGJ1 or TRGJ2. TRGV10 is an ORF, with its function uncertain. Trimming took 8 bases from V and 15 from J; bases not matched to a gene: 17. CDR3 size: 12 residues. CDR3 region: CAAWDYGPTLLF. CDR3 sequence (DNA): TGTGCTGCGTGGGATTATGGACCAACTTTACTCTTT.

The chain recombines TRGV10 with TRGJ1 or TRGJ2. TRGV10 is an ORF for which the function is uncertain. J lost 13 bases, V lost 13 bases, and 14 bases had no gene match. The CDR3 is 10 amino acids. CDR3 sequence (DNA): TGTGCTGGATTTGGCCTTATTAAACTCTTT. Residues: CAGFGLIKLF.

V gene TRGV8 combines with J gene TRGJ1 or TRGJ2. The CDR3 runs to 11 residues. The germline CDR1 and CDR2 sequences are VENAVY and YDSYNSRV. V shed 9 bases, J shed 7 bases, and the junction held 9 bases outside the gene matches. CDR3 loop: CATRKSYKKLF. For the CDR3, the DNA is TGTGCCACCCGCAAAAGCTATAAGAAACTCTTT.

The J gene is TRGJ1 or TRGJ2, the V gene TRGV4. The CDR3 length is 16 residues. Trimming took 5 bases from V and 2 from J; bases not matched to a gene: 15. Germline values: CDR1 EGSTGY, CDR2 YDSYTSSV. CDR3 nucleotide sequence: TGTGCCACCTGGGGATGGGCGAGAGAGGATTATTATAAGAAACTCTTT. It encodes CATWGWAREDYYKKLF.

The genes are TRGV9 and TRGJ1 or TRGJ2. Per the germline V gene, CDR1 is GITISATS and CDR2 is ISYDGTV (reference sequence). The CDR3 covers 12 residues. CDR3 coding DNA: TGTGCTTGTGGGGTGGCGGCCGTAAAGAAACTCTTT. Translation: CACGVAAVKKLF.

This clone is classed as hyperexpanded. This sample also contains other DNA sequences that code for the same CDR3. This chain joins TRGV9 and TRGJP2. The V segment lost 5 bases and the J segment 10 bases; nucleotides outside the gene matches: 7. The CDR3 totals 12 residues. The germline V gene has CDR1 GITISATS and CDR2 ISYDGTV (reference sequence). This chain's CDR3 is CALWGRFWIKTF. The DNA for the CDR3 is TGTGCCTTGTGGGGTCGGTTTTGGATCAAGACGTTT.

The chain couples TRGV4 to TRGJ1 or TRGJ2. The V gene's germline CDR1 is EGSTGY and CDR2 YDSYTSSV. The CDR3 has 11 amino acids. The CDR3: CAPGMGREKLF. The CDR3 region has the DNA TGTGCACCTGGGATGGGCCGGGAGAAACTCTTT.

This clone is deemed large. This chain uses TRGV2 with TRGJ1 or TRGJ2. The CDR3 sequence is 15 residues long. V was clipped by 0 bases and J by 10 bases; unmatched bases: 15. In germline, CDR1 is EGSNGY, CDR2 YDSYNSKV. CDR3 bases: TGTGCCACCTGGGACGGGCGGTTAGCGGTAGGGAAGAAACTCTTT. Its protein is CATWDGRLAVGKKLF.

This clone was observed a handful of times. This may be a read error: a much more frequent sequence differs by one nucleotide. The chain is built from TRGV10 and TRGJP2. TRGV10 is an open reading frame, and its role is uncertain. The J segment lost 4 bases and the V segment lost 11 bases, leaving 11 bases of the junction unmatched. CDR3 length equals 14 residues. Here the CDR3 reads CAARELPSDWIKTF. In nucleotides, the CDR3 is TGTGCTGCGCGGGAACTACCTAGTGATTGGATCAAGACGTTT.

This clone has just a few counts. V gene TRGV2 combines with J gene TRGJ1 or TRGJ2. The germline V gene encodes CDR1 EGSNGY and CDR2 YDSYNSKV. V dropped 1 base and J dropped 7; count of bases not matched to a gene: 7. The CDR3 consists of 13 residues. CDR3 region: CATWDGRLYKKLF. CDR3 nucleotide sequence: TGTGCCACCTGGGACGGCAGGCTCTATAAGAAACTCTTT.

Within the sample, this clone is hyperexpanded (1% or more). This chain connects TRGV3 to TRGJP2. Germline V gives CDR1 VTNTFY, CDR2 YDVSTARD (reference sequence). The CDR3 sequence is 16 residues long. Germline trimming cut 0 bases from V and 0 bases from J; bases unmatched to any gene: 4. Here the CDR3 reads CATWDRSYSSDWIKTF. For the CDR3, the DNA is TGTGCCACCTGGGACAGGTCATATAGTAGTGATTGGATCAAGACGTTT.

By share of the sample, this clone is hyperexpanded. Other DNA sequences in the same sample also yield this CDR3. V is TRGV10 and J is TRGJP2. TRGV10 qualifies as an ORF whose function is uncertain. V trimming: 8 bases; J trimming: 4 bases; junction bases outside the gene matches: 8. The CDR3 has 14 residues. The CDR3 protein is CAAWELPSDWIKTF. CDR3 coding DNA: TGTGCTGCGTGGGAACTACCTAGTGATTGGATCAAGACGTTT.

By share, this clone ranks as hyperexpanded. The V call is TRGV4, the J call TRGJ1 or TRGJ2. The CDR3 length is 12 residues. V lost 4 bases and J lost 4; bases outside the gene matches: 4. The germline gives CDR1 EGSTGY, CDR2 YDSYTSSV. In nucleotides, the CDR3 is TGTGCCACCTGGGACGCGTATTATAAGAAACTCTTT. It yields the protein CATWDAYYKKLF.

The J gene is TRGJ1 or TRGJ2, the V gene TRGV8. Germline V gene data show CDR1 as VENAVY and CDR2 as YDSYNSRV. The CDR3 has 14 residues. V lost 5 bases and J lost 0; bases outside the gene matches: 7. The CDR3 is CATWGWGNYYKKLF. The CDR3 DNA sequence: TGTGCCACCTGGGGATGGGGGAATTATTATAAGAAACTCTTT.

The chain is built from TRGV10 and TRGJ1 or TRGJ2. TRGV10 is sorted into the ORF group, with uncertain function. V trimming: 8 bases; J trimming: 15 bases; junction bases outside the gene matches: 17. The CDR3 loop spans 12 amino acids. CDR3 nucleotide sequence: TGTGCTGCGTGGGATTATTGGACCAACTTACTCTTT. It is translated as CAAWDYWTNLLF.

This clone was counted between two and nine times. The protein that TCRdb holds for this DNA derives from a much larger clone and differs from the translated DNA at residue 7, which likely indicates a read error; the protein shown here is translated from the DNA. This chain joins TRGV2 and TRGJP2. V gave up 1 base and J gave up 1 base; unmatched junction bases: 0. This CDR3 region has 14 residues. CDR1 EGSNGY and CDR2 YDSYNSKV come from the germline V gene. The CDR3 DNA reads TGTGCCACCTGGGACGGTAGTAGTGATTGGATCAAGACGTTT. It codes for CATWDGSSDWIKTF.

V usage is TRGV8 and J usage is TRGJ1 or TRGJ2. CDR1 and CDR2 (germline): VENAVY, YDSYNSRV. There are 14 residues in the CDR3. V was clipped by 0 bases and J by 0 bases; unmatched bases: 2. The CDR3 here is CATWDRGNYYKKLF. The CDR3 DNA follows: TGTGCCACCTGGGATAGGGGGAATTATTATAAGAAACTCTTT.

This chain uses TRGV3 with TRGJ1 or TRGJ2. CDR1 is VTNTFY and CDR2 is YDVSTARD in the germline V gene (reference sequence). CDR3 size: 13 residues. V lost 12 bases and J lost 5; bases outside the gene matches: 16. CDR3 amino acids: CADLGHGNYKKLF. The CDR3 DNA follows: TGTGCCGACCTGGGACATGGCAATTATAAGAAACTCTTT.

On this clone itself: One end of the junction is discordant with germline, which a read error may explain. The chain has TRGV4 and TRGJ1 or TRGJ2. This CDR3 is built from 10 residues. Germline V lookup: CDR1 EGSTGY, CDR2 YDSYTSSV. As DNA, the CDR3 is TGTGCCACCTGGGATGCTGAAAAGACATTT. Protein: CATWDAEKTF.